This T cell receptor (beta chain) originates from a study of T-cell memory formation after mild COVID-19. This clonotype was found many times. The antigen remains undetermined. One entry per CDR3 protein, called by TCRdb with MiXCR from the 5' RACE reads. The sample shows some 330,000 distinct CDR3 sequences, roughly 21% of them seen only once. Study conclusions and caveats: Cross-reactive memory seemingly joined, as some responding clones were found in pre-infection memory. Whereas later expanders leaned CD4+, clones contracting day 15 to 85 showed a balanced CD4/CD8 makeup. CD4+ contracting clones were found mainly in CM and EM, and CD8+ ones in EMRA.

The sequence was obtained from an adult woman who had mild COVID-19 (a few samples of this study predate the infection). Cell type and time point are not known. The specimen was PBMCs or a T cell subset sorted from them (not recorded which).

CDR3 nucleotide sequence: TGCGCCAGCAGGGACAGCCTGAGCTCTGGAAACACCATATATTTT. Translated, it gives CASRDSLSSGNTIYF. The genes are TRBV5-1 and TRBJ1-3, with a possible D match to TRBD1 (6 bases). Trimming took 5 bases from V and 0 from J, leaving 12 bases between them. This CDR3 has 15 residues. Germline V gene data show CDR1 as SGHRS and CDR2 as YFSETQ. Supplemented by reference TRBV5-1 and TRBJ1-3, the full variable domain reads KAGVTQTPRYLIKTRGQQVTLSCSPISGHRSVSWYQQTPGQGLQFLFEYFSETQRNKGNFPGRFSGRQFSNSRSEMNVSTLELGDSALYLCASRDSLSSGNTIYFGEGSWLTVV.